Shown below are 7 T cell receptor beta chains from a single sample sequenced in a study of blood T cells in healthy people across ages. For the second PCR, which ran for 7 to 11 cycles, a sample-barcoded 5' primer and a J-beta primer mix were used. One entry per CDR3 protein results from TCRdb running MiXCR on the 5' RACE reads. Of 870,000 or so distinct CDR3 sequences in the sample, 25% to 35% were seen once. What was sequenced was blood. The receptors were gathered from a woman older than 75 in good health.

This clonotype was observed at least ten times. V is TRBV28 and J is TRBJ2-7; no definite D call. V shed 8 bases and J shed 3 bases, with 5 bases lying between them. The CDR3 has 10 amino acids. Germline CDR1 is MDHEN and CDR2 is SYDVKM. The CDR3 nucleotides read TGTGCCAGCTACGGCTACGAGCAGTACTTC. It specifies CASYGYEQYF. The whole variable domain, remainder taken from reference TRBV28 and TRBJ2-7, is DVKVTQSSRYLVKRTGEKVFLECVQDMDHENMFWYRQDPGLGLRLIYFSYDVKMKEKGDIPEGYSVSREKKERFSLILESASTNQTSMYLCASYGYEQYFGPGTRLTVT.

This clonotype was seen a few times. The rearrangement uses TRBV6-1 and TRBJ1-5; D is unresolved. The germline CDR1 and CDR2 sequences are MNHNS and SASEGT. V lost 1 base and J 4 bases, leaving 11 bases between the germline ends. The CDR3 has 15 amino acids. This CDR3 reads CASSEGIFVNQPQHF. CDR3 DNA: TGTGCCAGCAGTGAAGGAATTTTTGTTAATCAGCCCCAGCATTTT.

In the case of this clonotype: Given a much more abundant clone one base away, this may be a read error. The CDR3 loop is CASSPRGGSNQPQHF. CDR3 DNA sequence: TGTGCCAGCAGCCCAAGGGGGGGCAGCAATCAGCCCCAGCATTTT. This sequence joins TRBV7-2 and TRBJ1-5; a weak D match, TRBD1 (6 bases). The V end was cut by 5 bases, the J end by 1 base, with 12 bases between. The CDR3 extends over 15 amino acids. The germline V gene encodes CDR1 SGHTA and CDR2 FQGNSA.

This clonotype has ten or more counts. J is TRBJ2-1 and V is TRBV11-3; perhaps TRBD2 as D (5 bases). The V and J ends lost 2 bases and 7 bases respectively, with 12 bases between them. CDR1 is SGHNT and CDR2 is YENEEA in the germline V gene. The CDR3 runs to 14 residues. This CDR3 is CASSLIQDWNEQFF. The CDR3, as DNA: TGTGCCAGCAGCTTAATCCAGGACTGGAATGAGCAGTTCTTC.

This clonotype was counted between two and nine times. The CDR3 protein is CASSLGVQGRGGKDTQYF. The CDR3 DNA reads as TGTGCCAGCAGCTTAGGGGTCCAGGGGCGGGGGGGGAAAGATACGCAGTATTTT. The gene calls are TRBV7-2 and TRBJ2-3, with TRBD2 matching over 9 bases. Unmatched junction bases numbered 13, after V lost 1 base and J lost 5 bases. The germline V gene encodes CDR1 SGHTA and CDR2 FQGNSA. The CDR3 runs to 18 residues.

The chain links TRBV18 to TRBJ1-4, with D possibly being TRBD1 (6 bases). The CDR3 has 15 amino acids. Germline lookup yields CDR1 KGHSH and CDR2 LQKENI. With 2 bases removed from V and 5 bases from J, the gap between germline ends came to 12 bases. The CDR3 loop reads CASSPEMQGNEKLFF. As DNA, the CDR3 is TGTGCCAGCTCACCAGAAATGCAGGGGAATGAAAAACTGTTTTTT.

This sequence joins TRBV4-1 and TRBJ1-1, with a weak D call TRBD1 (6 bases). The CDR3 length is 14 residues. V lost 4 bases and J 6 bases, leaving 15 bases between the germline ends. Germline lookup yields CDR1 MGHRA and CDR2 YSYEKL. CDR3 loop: CASSLLGGGSEAFF. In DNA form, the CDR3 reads TGCGCCAGCAGCCTCCTAGGAGGGGGGTCTGAAGCTTTCTTT.